This TCR beta chain was recorded in a study of blood T cell repertoires in COVID-19. This CDR3 has 14 amino acids. V was clipped by 6 bases and J by 2 bases; unmatched bases: 7. Germline assignment: CDR1 KGHSH and CDR2 LQKENI. Only in-frame clones appear in the TCRdb table, and some are missing; sequencing was by immunoSEQ multiplex PCR. The table includes around 130,000 clones, approximately 90% detected once. The J gene is TRBJ2-7, the V gene TRBV18; 7 positions match TRBD1. This sequence was found in a man aged 45-65 years with active or convalescent COVID-19. Sequenced material: peripheral blood. The chain's CDR3 is CASSPRQGPYEQYF. CDR3 sequence (DNA): TGTGCCAGCTCTCCCCGACAGGGTCCCTACGAGCAGTACTTC.